The clone carrying this TCR beta chain was counted between two and nine times. Its specificity is not known. This sample is part of a study of T cell responses to AZD1222 COVID-19 vaccine. Across the whole study: Samples with a second dose at about 4 or about 12 weeks were pooled together.

Findings and caveats of the study: Every sample of the repertoires postdated the peak T cell response.

The CDR3 spans 15 residues. Germline loops: CDR1 SGDLS, CDR2 YYNGEE. The V gene end was trimmed by 3 bases and the J gene end by 2 bases; junction bases not matched to a gene: 7. This table comes from immunoSEQ multiplex PCR, and its TCRdb copy is limited to in-frame clones, with some not included. The profile shows 130,000 to 150,000 clones, about 91% of them singletons. The sample was peripheral blood, taken on day 0 of AZD1222 vaccination. V usage is TRBV9 and J usage is TRBJ1-2, with 7 nucleotides matching TRBD1. This clonotype was sampled from an adult in good health. The CDR3 region has the DNA TGTGCCAGCAGCGGCCCCCCGGGACAGAACTATGGCTACACCTTC. It is translated as CASSGPPGQNYGYTF.